This TCR beta chain comes out of a study of Ad26.COV2.S vaccination and SARS-CoV-2 variants. Notes on the study in general: Non-spike TCR breadth did not differ much between vaccine and placebo recipients.

The sample's treatment: about 20 received Ad26.COV2.S at low or high dose, single or two shots; about 5 received placebo; per-sample allocation not given. Sampling took place 63 days after the first vaccine or placebo injection. Assay: immunoSEQ multiplex PCR; the TCRdb copy retains only in-frame clones and omits some. The sample shows some 420,000 clones, around 87% of them seen only once. Worth noting for this clone: Its antigen remains unidentified.

The TCR was taken from a person between 18 and 65 years old who received the Ad26.COV2.S COVID-19 vaccine or a placebo. The sequencing used peripheral blood, collected in a trial of Ad26.COV2.S vaccine versus placebo.

The CDR3 nucleotides are TGTGCCAGCAGCTTAGGGTCGCGAGGGACAGGAGACTATGGCTACACCTTC. It specifies CASSLGSRGTGDYGYTF. This chain connects TRBV7-2 to TRBJ1-2, with TRBD1 matching over 8 bases. Losses at the gene ends were 1 base for V and 3 bases for J; bases not matched to a gene: 10. Germline assignment: CDR1 SGHTA and CDR2 FQGNSA. CDR3 size: 17 residues.